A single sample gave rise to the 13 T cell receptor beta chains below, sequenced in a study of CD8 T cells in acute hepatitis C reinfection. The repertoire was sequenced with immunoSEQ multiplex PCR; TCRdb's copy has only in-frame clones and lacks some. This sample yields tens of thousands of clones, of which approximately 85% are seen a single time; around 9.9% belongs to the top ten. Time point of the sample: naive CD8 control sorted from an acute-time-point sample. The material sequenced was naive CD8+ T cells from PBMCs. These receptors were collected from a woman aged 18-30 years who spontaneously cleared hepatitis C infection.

This CDR3 reads CASSSRWAGGDDTKNIQYF. In DNA, the CDR3 is TGTGCCAGCAGTTCTAGGTGGGCAGGGGGCGATGATACCAAAAACATTCAGTACTTC. The chain recombines TRBV27 with TRBJ2-4, with 8 bases lining up with TRBD1. Germline V CDR1 and CDR2: MNHEY, SMNVEV (reference sequence). Unmatched junction bases numbered 16, after V lost 4 bases and J lost 2 bases. The CDR3 runs 19 residues.

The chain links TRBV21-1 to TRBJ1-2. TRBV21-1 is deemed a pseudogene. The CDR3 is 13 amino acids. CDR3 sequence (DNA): TGTGCCAGCCGCCCAGACGGTAGGAATGGCTACACCTTC. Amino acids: CASRPDGRNGYTF.

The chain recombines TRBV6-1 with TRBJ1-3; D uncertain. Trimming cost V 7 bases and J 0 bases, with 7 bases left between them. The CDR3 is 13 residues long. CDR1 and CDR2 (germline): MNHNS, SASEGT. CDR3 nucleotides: TGTGCCAGCACGAAAGTCTCTGGAAACACCATATATTTT. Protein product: CASTKVSGNTIYF.

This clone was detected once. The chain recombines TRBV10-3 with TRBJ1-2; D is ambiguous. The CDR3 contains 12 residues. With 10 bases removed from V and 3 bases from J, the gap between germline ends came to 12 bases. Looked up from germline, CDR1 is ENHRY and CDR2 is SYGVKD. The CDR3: CATLLADYGYTF. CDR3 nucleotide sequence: TGTGCCACCCTTTTGGCAGACTATGGCTACACCTTC.

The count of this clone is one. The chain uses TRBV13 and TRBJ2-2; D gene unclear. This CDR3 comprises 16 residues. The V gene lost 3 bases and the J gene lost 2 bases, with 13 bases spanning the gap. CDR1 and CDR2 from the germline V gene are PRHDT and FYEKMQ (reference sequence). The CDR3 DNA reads TGTGCCAGCAGCTTTTGGCAGAGAGCTAACACCGGGGAGCTGTTTTTT. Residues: CASSFWQRANTGELFF.

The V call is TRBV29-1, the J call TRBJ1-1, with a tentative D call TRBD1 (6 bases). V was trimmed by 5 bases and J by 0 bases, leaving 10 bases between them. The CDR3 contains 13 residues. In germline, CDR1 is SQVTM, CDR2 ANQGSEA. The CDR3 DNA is TGCAGCGTTTCCGGGACACTGAACACTGAAGCTTTCTTT. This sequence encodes CSVSGTLNTEAFF.

For the CDR3, the DNA is TGCGCCAGCAGCCAAGTAGATGACAGGCGGCAGTACTTC. Translation gives CASSQVDDRRQYF. J is TRBJ2-5 and V is TRBV4-1, with D tentatively TRBD1 (6 bases). Per germline, CDR1 MGHRA and CDR2 YSYEKL. Trimming took off 1 base at V and 11 bases at J, with 14 bases between the two ends. This CDR3 has 13 residues.

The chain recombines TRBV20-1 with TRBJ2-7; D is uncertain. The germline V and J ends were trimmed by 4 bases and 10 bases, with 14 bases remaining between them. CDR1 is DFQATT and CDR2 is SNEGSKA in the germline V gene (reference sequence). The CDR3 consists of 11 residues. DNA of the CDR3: TGCAGTGCTAACCCCGATACAAACCAGTACTTC. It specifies CSANPDTNQYF.

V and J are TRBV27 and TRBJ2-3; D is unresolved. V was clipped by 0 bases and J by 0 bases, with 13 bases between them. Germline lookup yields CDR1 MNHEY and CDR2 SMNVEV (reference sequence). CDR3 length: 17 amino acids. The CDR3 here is CASSLSPGSLSTDTQYF. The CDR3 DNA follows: TGTGCCAGCAGTTTATCGCCCGGGTCTCTTAGCACAGATACGCAGTATTTT.

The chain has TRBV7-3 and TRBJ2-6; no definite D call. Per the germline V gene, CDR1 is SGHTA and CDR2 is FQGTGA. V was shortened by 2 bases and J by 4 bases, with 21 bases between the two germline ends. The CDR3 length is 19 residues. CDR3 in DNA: TGTGCCAGCAGCTTATTCCCAATAAGTGATGCGTGGGGGGCCAACGTCCTGACTTTC. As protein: CASSLFPISDAWGANVLTF.

CDR3 amino acids: CASRQTTRQGNEQFF. CDR3 coding DNA: TGTGCCAGCAGACAAACCACCCGACAGGGTAATGAGCAGTTCTTC. This chain links TRBV7-9 with TRBJ2-1; TRBD1 agrees at 7 bases. The CDR3 contains 15 residues. Germline assignment: CDR1 SEHNR and CDR2 FQNEAQ (reference sequence). J gave up 7 bases and V 6 bases, and 12 bases lay outside the gene matches.

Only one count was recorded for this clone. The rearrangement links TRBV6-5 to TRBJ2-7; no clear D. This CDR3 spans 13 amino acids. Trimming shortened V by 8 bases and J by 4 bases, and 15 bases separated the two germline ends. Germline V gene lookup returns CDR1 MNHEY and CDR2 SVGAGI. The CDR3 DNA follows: TGTGCCAGCTCACCCTCAAACCTTTACGAGCAGTACTTC. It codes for CASSPSNLYEQYF.

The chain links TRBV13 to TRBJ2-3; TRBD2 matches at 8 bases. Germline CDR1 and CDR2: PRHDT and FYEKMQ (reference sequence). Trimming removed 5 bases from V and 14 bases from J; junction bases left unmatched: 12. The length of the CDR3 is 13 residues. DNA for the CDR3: TGTGCCAGCAGCCCGTTAGCGGGACGGATCCTGTATTTT. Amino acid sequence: CASSPLAGRILYF.